This TCR beta chain was retrieved from a study of radiotherapy plus CTLA-4 blockade in lung cancer. Lung cancer patients with chemo-refractory metastatic non-small-cell disease were given focal radiation plus CTLA-4 blockade with ipilimumab. With respect to this clone: Its target is unknown.

Produced via immunoSEQ multiplex PCR; TCRdb's table is partial and in-frame only. The table shows approximately 95,000 clones, with approximately 78% occurring only once. Study conclusions and caveats: The authors reported that early blood T cell clone dynamics, with interferon-beta, best predicted response.

The V gene lost 0 bases and the J gene lost 5 bases, with 10 bases spanning the gap. This CDR3 spans 14 amino acids. Germline V gives CDR1 SGHTA, CDR2 FQGTGA. The source is a human donor with non-small cell lung cancer who had a partial response to radiotherapy plus ipilimumab. The specimen comprised peripheral blood, sampled from a patient treated with radiotherapy plus ipilimumab. The chain has TRBV7-3 and TRBJ2-5; maybe TRBD2 (5 bases). CDR3 in DNA: TGTGCCAGCAGCTTAACTGCGGGCTGGGAGACCCAGTACTTC. It specifies CASSLTAGWETQYF.